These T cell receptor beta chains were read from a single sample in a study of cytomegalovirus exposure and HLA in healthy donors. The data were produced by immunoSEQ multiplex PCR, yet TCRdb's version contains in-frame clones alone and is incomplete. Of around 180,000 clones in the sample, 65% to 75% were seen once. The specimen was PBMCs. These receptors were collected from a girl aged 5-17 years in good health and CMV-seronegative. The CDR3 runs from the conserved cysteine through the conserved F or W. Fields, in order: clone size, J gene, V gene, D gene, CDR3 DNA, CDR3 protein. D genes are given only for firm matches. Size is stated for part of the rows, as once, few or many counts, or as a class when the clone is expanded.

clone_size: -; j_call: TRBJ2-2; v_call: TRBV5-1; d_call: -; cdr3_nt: TGCGCCAGCAGCTTGGGGAGGGACGGTACCGGGGAGCTGTTTTTT; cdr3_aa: CASSLGRDGTGELFF
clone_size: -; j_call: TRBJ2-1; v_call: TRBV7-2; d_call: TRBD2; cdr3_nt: TGTGCCAGCAGCTTAGAAGCGGGGGGGCGGAATGAGCAGTTCTTC; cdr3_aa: CASSLEAGGRNEQFF
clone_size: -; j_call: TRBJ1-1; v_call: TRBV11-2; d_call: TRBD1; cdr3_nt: TGTGCCAGCAGCCTTACAGGGGACACTGAAGCTTTCTTT; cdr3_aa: CASSLTGDTEAFF
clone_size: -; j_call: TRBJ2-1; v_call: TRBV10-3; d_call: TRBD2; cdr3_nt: TGTGCCATCGAGTCTAGCGGGGGGGGGATACGCTCCTACAATGAGCAGTTCTTC; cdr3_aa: CAIESSGGGIRSYNEQFF
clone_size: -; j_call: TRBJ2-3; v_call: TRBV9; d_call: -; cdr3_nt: TGTGCCAGCAGCGGCTCCACTAAAGGCACAGATACGCAGTATTTT; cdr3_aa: CASSGSTKGTDTQYF
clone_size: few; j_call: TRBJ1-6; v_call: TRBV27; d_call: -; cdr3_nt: TGTGCCAGCGGACAGAGCTCCTATAATTCACCCCTCCACTTT; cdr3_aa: CASGQSSYNSPLHF
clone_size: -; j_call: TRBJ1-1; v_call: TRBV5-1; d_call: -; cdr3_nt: TGCGCCAGCAGCAGCACCCCGAGGGCGGGTGGAGATGAAGCTTTCTTT; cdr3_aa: CASSSTPRAGGDEAFF
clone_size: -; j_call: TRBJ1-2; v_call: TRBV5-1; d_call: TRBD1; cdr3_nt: TGCGCCAGCAGCGGTACAGGGGAGCCCTATGGCTACACCTTC; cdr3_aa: CASSGTGEPYGYTF
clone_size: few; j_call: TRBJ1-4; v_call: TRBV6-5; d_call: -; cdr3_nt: TGTGCCAGCAGTTCATCAGGGGTAAAACTGTTTTTT; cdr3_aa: CASSSSGVKLFF
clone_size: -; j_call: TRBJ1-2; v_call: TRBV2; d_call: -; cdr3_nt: TGTGCCAGCAGTGCGGGGAACTCGGTCTATGGCTACACCTTC; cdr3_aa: CASSAGNSVYGYTF
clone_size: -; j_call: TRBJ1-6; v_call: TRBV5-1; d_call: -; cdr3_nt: TGCGCCAGCACCCTCGGGGGGCCGGGACCCCTCCACTTT; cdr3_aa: CASTLGGPGPLHF
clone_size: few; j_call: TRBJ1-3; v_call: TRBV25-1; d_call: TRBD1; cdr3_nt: TGTGCCAGCTCGACAGGGAACCGAAACACCATATATTTT; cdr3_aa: CASSTGNRNTIYF
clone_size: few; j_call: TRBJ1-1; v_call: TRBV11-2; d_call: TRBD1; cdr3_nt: TGTGCCAGCAGCTCGCAGGGGGCCACTGAAGCTTTCTTT; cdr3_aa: CASSSQGATEAFF
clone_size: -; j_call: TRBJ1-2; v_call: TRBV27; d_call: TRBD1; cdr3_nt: TGTGCCAGCAGTTCGGGACAGGGGGGGCCCTATGGCTACACCTTC; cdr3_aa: CASSSGQGGPYGYTF
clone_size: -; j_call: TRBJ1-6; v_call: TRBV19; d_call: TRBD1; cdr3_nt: TGTGCCAGTAGTCCGACGCGGGACAGTCAATCCCCCAGGTCACCCCTCCACTTT; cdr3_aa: CASSPTRDSQSPRSPLHF
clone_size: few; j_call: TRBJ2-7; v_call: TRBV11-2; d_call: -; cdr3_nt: TGTGCCAGCAGCTTACGGATTGACTCCTACGAGCAGTACTTC; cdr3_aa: CASSLRIDSYEQYF
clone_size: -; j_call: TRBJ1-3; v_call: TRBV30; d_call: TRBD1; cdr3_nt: TGTGCCTGGAGGACAGGGGACAGCTCTGGAAACACCATATATTTT; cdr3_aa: CAWRTGDSSGNTIYF
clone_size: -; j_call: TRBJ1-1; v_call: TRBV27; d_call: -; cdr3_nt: TGTGCCAGCATGCCTGCCAGGGCGGGGATCACTGAAGCTTTCTTT; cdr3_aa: CASMPARAGITEAFF
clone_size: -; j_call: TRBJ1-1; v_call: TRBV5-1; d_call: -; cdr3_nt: TGCGCCAGCAGCTGGCAAATGAACACTGAAGCTTTCTTT; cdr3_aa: CASSWQMNTEAFF
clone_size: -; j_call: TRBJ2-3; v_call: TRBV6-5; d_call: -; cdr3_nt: TGTGCCAGCAGCCGGAGGGTGGGGACAGATACGCAGTATTTT; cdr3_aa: CASSRRVGTDTQYF
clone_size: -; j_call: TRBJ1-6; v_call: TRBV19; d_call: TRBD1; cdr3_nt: TGTGCCAGTAGTCCTGGACAGGGTATTTCACCCCTCCACTTT; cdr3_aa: CASSPGQGISPLHF
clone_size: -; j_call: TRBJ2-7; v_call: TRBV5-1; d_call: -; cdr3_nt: TGCGCCAGCAGCTTTGCCCTACTTTCCAACGAGCAGTACTTC; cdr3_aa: CASSFALLSNEQYF
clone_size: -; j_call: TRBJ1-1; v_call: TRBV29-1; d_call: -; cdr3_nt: TGCAGCGTTCCCGGGGGGGCCCGGGGGAACACTGAAGCTTTCTTT; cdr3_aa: CSVPGGARGNTEAFF
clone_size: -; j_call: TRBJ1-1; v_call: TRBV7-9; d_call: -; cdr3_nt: TGTGCCAGCAGCTTTACAGGGTTGGTCTCGGCTGAAGCTTTCTTT; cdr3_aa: CASSFTGLVSAEAFF
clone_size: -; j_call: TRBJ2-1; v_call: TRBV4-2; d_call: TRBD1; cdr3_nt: TGTGCCAGCAGCCAAACAGGGGACAATGAGCAGTTCTTC; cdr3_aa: CASSQTGDNEQFF
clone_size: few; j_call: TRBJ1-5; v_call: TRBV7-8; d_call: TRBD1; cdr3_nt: TGTGCCAGCAGCCACCGGGACAGGGGGCCCAATCAGCCCCAGCATTTT; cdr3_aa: CASSHRDRGPNQPQHF
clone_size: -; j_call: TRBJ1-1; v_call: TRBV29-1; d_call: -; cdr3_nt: TGCAGCGTTGCAACCCCCCGCGGGGGGGGAACTGAAGCTTTCTTT; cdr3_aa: CSVATPRGGGTEAFF
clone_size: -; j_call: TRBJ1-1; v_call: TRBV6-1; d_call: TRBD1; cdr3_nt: TGTGCCAGCTTACCCGGGACAGCGAACACTGAAGCTTTCTTT; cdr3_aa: CASLPGTANTEAFF
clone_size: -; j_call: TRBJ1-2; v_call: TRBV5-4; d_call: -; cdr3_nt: TGTGCCAGCAGCTTGGAAAACAGGGCATATGGCTACACCTTC; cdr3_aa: CASSLENRAYGYTF
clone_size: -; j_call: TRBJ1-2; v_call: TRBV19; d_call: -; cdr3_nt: TGTGCCAGTCTCGAGGAGGGTAGGATCTATGGCTACACCTTC; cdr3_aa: CASLEEGRIYGYTF
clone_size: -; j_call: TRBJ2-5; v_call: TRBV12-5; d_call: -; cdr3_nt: TGTGCTAGTGAAATACGGACGGCGGGACGGGGACTTAGGGAGACCCAGTACTTC; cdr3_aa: CASEIRTAGRGLRETQYF
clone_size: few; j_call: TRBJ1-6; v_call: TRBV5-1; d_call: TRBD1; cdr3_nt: TGCGCCAGCAGCGAACAGGGGGCTGGGGCCTATAATTCACCCCTCCACTTT; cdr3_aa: CASSEQGAGAYNSPLHF
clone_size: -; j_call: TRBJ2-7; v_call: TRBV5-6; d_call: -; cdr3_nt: TGTGCCAGCAGTTTGAGGACTGCCTCCTACGAGCAGTACTTC; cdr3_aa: CASSLRTASYEQYF
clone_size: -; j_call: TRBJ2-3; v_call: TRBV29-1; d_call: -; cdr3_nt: TGCAGCGTTGAAGAAGGGCAGGGGATTGGTACGCAGTATTTT; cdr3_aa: CSVEEGQGIGTQYF
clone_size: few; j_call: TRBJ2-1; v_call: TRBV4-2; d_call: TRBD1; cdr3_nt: TGTGCCAGCAGCCAAGATTCCAGGGGGCAATACAATGAGCAGTTCTTC; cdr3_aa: CASSQDSRGQYNEQFF
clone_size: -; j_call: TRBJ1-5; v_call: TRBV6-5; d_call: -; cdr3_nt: TGTGCCAGCAGTTACTCGATATCAGGGGTCGATCAGCCCCAGCATTTT; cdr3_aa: CASSYSISGVDQPQHF
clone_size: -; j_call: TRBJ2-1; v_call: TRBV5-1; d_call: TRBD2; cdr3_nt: TGCGCCAGCAGCCCCCGCGGCGGGGGGGCTGGAGACAATGAGCAGTTCTTC; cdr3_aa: CASSPRGGGAGDNEQFF
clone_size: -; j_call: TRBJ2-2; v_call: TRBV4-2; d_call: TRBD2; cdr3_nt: TGTGCCAGCAGCCCGCGTCGGACTAGCGGGGTCGGGGAGCTGTTTTTT; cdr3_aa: CASSPRRTSGVGELFF
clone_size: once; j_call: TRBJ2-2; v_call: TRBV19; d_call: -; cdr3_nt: TGTGCCAGTAGCCTCGGACAGATCAACACCGGGGAGCTGTTTTTT; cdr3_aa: CASSLGQINTGELFF
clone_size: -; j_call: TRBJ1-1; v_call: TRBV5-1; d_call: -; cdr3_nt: TGCGCCAGCAGCTTGCAAGCTACGAACACTGAAGCTTTCTTT; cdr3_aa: CASSLQATNTEAFF
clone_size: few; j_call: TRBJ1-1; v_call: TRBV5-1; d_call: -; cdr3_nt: TGCGCCAGCAGCTCTCCAGGGGTCCTCGAAGCTTTCTTT; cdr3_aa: CASSSPGVLEAFF
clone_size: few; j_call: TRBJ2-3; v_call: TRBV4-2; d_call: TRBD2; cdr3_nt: TGTGCCAGCCGCAGAAGTCTAGCGGGGGGGGACACAGATACGCAGTATTTT; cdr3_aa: CASRRSLAGGDTDTQYF
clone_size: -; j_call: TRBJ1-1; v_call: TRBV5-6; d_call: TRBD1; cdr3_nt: TGTGCCAGCAGCCCTTTGCCGGGACAGGGGATTGAAGCTTTCTTT; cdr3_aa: CASSPLPGQGIEAFF
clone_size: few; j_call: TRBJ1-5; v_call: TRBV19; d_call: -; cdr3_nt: TGTGCCAGTAGTTCCTCTGACAGCCCCAATCAGCCCCAGCATTTT; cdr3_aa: CASSSSDSPNQPQHF
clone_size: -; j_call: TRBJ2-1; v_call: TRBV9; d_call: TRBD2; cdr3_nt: TGTGCCAGCAGCCCCTCTGCGGGGGGGCCTTACAATGAGCAGTTCTTC; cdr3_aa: CASSPSAGGPYNEQFF
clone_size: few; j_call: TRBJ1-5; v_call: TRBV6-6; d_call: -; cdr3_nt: TGTGCCTTATCGGACAGACCCGGGGATCAGCCCCAGCATTTT; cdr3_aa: CALSDRPGDQPQHF
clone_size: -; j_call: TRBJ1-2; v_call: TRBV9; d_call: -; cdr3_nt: TGTGCCAGCAGCGGACAGAAACACTACACCTTC; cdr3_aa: CASSGQKHYTF
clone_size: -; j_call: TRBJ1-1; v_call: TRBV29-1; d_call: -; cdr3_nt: TGCAGCGCAACCCCCTCCGAGGACACTGAAGCTTTCTTT; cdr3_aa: CSATPSEDTEAFF
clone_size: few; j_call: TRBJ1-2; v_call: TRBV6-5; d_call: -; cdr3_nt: TGTGCCAGCAGATCCTGGTCCGGGAATGGCTACACCTTC; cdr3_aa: CASRSWSGNGYTF
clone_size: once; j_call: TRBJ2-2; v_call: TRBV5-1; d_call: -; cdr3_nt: TGCGCCAGCATTAGCGATGAGAACACCGGGGAGCTGTTTTTT; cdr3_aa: CASISDENTGELFF
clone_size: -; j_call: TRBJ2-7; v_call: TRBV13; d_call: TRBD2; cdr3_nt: TGTGCCAGCAGCCGGGGGGGTAAGGCGGACGAGCAGTACTTC; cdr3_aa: CASSRGGKADEQYF
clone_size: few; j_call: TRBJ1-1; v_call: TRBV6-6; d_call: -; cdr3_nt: TGTGCCAGCAGTTACCCCGACGGGGTGAACACTGAAGCTTTCTTT; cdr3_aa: CASSYPDGVNTEAFF